Following are 6 T cell receptor beta chains from one sample sequenced in a study of T cell repertoires in cytomegalovirus infection. TCRdb fed the reads into MiXCR, producing one record per CDR3 protein. Among 150,000 to 200,000 distinct CDR3 sequences listed, roughly 28% were seen once. The source material was PBMCs. The receptor set was obtained from a human donor in good health (CMV status not recorded). Some clones in this sample may be carry-over from other donors' samples.

This clonotype was observed a few times. The V and J genes are TRBV6-2 or TRBV6-3 and TRBJ1-2, with 7 bases matching TRBD1. CDR1 is MNHEY and CDR2 is SVGEGT in the germline V gene. V was clipped by 3 bases and J by 7 bases; unmatched bases: 5. The CDR3 covers 13 residues. The CDR3 reads CASSYDRDRGYTF. CDR3 DNA: TGTGCCAGCAGTTATGACAGGGACCGTGGCTACACCTTC.

V and J are TRBV29-1 and TRBJ2-7, with D maybe TRBD1 (5 bases). The CDR3 spans 13 residues. V lost 0 bases and J lost 1, with 7 bases in between. Looked up from germline, CDR1 is SQVTM and CDR2 is ANQGSEA. The CDR3 DNA follows: TGCAGCGTTGAAGATAGGGGATCCTACGAGCAGTACTTC. Protein: CSVEDRGSYEQYF.

The V and J genes are TRBV11-2 and TRBJ2-3, with 7 bases aligning to TRBD2. The germline V gene has CDR1 SGHAT and CDR2 FQNNGV. This CDR3 comprises 16 residues. V gave up 6 bases and J gave up 1 base; unmatched junction bases: 10. The CDR3 is CASSIGSSGRTDTQYF. CDR3 in DNA: TGTGCCAGCAGTATAGGATCTAGCGGTCGCACAGATACGCAGTATTTT.

The chain has TRBV24-1 and TRBJ2-1; 9 nucleotides match TRBD2. V trimming: 6 bases; J trimming: 5 bases; junction bases outside the gene matches: 7. The germline gives CDR1 KGHDR, CDR2 SFDVKD. The CDR3 runs to 15 residues. CDR3 sequence: CATSKSGGTHNEQFF. CDR3 nucleotides: TGTGCCACCAGTAAGAGCGGGGGGACACACAATGAGCAGTTCTTC.

This clonotype was seen only a few times. The gene calls are TRBV2 and TRBJ2-5, with 8 bases aligning to TRBD2. Germline V gene sequence: CDR1 SNHLY, CDR2 FYNNEI. Trimming took 1 base from V and 2 from J; bases not matched to a gene: 3. This CDR3 spans 15 amino acids. CDR3 region: CASSEEAGVQETQYF. DNA of the CDR3: TGTGCCAGCAGTGAAGAAGCGGGGGTGCAAGAGACCCAGTACTTC.

The rearrangement joins TRBV2 to TRBJ2-7; 12 nucleotides agree with TRBD2. This CDR3 has 13 amino acids. In germline, CDR1 is SNHLY, CDR2 FYNNEI. Unmatched junction bases numbered 4, after V lost 8 bases and J lost 5 bases. CDR3 residues: CASATSGGHEQYF. CDR3 in DNA: TGTGCCAGCGCGACTAGCGGGGGCCACGAGCAGTACTTC. The full variable domain, its missing parts supplied by reference TRBV2 and TRBJ2-7, is EPEVTQTPSHQVTQMGQEVILRCVPISNHLYFYWYRQILGQKVEFLVSFYNNEISEKSEIFDDQFSVERPDGSNFTLKIRSTKLEDSAMYFCASATSGGHEQYFGPGTRLTVT.